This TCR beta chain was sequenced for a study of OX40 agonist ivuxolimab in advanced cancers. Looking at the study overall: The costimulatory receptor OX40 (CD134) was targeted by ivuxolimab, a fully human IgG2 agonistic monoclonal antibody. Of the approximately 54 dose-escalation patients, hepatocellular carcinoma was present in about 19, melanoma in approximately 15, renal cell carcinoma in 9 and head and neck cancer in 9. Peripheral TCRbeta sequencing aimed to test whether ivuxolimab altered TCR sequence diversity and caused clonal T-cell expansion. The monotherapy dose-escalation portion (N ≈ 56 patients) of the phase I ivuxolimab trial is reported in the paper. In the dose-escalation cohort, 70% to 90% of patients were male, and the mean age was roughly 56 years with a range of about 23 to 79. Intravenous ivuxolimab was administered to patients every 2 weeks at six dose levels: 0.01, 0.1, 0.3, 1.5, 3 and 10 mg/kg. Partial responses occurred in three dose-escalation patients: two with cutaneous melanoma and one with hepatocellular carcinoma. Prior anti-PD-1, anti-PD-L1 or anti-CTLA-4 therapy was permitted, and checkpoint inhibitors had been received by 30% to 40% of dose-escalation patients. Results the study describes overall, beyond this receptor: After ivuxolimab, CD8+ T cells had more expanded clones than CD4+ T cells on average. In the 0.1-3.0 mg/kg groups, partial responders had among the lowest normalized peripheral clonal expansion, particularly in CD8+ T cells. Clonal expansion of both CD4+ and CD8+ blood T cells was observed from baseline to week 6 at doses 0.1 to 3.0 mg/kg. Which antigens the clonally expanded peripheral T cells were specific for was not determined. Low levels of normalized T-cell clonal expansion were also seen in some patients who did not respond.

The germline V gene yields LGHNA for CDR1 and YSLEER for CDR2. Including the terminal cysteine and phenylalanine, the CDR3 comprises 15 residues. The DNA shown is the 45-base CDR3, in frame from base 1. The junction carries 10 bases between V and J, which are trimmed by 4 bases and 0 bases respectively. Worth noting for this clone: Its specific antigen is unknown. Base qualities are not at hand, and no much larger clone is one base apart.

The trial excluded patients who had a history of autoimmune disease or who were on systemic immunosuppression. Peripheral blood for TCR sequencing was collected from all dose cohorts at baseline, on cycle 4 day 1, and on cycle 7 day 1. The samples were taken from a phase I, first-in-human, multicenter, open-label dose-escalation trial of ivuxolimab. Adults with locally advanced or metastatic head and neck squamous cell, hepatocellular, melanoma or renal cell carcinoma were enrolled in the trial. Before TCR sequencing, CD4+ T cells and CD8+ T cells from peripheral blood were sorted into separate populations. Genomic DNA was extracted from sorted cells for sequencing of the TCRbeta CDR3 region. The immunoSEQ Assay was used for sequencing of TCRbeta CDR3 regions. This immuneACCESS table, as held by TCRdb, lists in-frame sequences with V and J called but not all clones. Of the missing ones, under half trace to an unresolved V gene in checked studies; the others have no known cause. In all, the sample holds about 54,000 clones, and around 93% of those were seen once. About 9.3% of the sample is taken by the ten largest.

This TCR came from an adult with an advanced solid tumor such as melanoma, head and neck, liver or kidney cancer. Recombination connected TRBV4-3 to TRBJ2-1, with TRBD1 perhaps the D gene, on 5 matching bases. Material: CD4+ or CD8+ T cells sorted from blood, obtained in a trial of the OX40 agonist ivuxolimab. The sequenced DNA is TGCGCCAGCAGCCCCACAGGAAGCTCCTACAATGAGCAGTTCTTC. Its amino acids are CASSPTGSSYNEQFF.